Following are 9 T cell receptor beta chains from one sample sequenced in a study of Ad26.COV2.S vaccination and SARS-CoV-2 variants. Profiled with immunoSEQ multiplex PCR; TCRdb holds only in-frame clones, not every one. The data hold about 240,000 clones, with roughly 90% observed a single time. Described treatment: some 20 received Ad26.COV2.S at low or high dose, single or two shots; several received placebo; per-sample allocation not given. Sampling occurred on day 63 after the first vaccine or placebo injection. The sample consisted of peripheral blood, taken in a trial of Ad26.COV2.S vaccine versus placebo. Every receptor here comes from a person between 18 and 65 years old who received the Ad26.COV2.S COVID-19 vaccine or a placebo.

CDR3 loop: CAIGTSGVNEQFF. The CDR3 DNA sequence: TGTGCCATCGGGACTAGCGGGGTCAATGAGCAGTTCTTC. The rearrangement links TRBV6-5 to TRBJ2-1; 13 nucleotides align to TRBD2. After removal of 10 bases from V and 6 bases from J, the junction contained 3 bases not matched to a gene. CDR1 MNHEY and CDR2 SVGAGI come from the germline V gene. The CDR3 runs to 13 residues.

The CDR3 spells CATSRDIQGAGETQYF. In DNA form, the CDR3 reads TGTGCCACCAGCAGAGATATCCAGGGGGCAGGGGAGACCCAGTACTTC. V usage is TRBV15 and J usage is TRBJ2-5; 8 bases are a match to TRBD1. The length of the CDR3 is 16 residues. Trimming at V came to 0 bases and at J to 5 bases, leaving 8 bases not matched to a gene. CDR1 and CDR2 (germline): LNHNV, YYDKDF (reference sequence). Looking up the rest from reference TRBV15 and TRBJ2-5 gives the full variable domain: DAMVIQNPRYQVTQFGKPVTLSCSQTLNHNVMYWYQQKSSQAPKLLFHYYDKDFNNEADTPDNFQSRRPNTSFCFLDIRSPGLGDTAMYLCATSRDIQGAGETQYFGPGTRLLVL.

This clone was detected once. The V gene is TRBV30, the J gene TRBJ2-1; perhaps D is TRBD1 or TRBD2 (6 bases each). Trimming cost V 4 bases and J 9 bases, with 22 bases left between them. The CDR3 is made up of 15 amino acids. Germline loops: CDR1 GTSNPN, CDR2 SVGIG (reference sequence). DNA for the CDR3: TGTGCCTGGACCGCCCCAGGGGAGGTTTATCCTGAGCAGTTCTTC. Translated, it gives CAWTAPGEVYPEQFF. Full variable domain (rest looked up from reference TRBV30 and TRBJ2-1): SQTIHQWPATLVQPVGSPLSLECTVEGTSNPNLYWYRQAAGRGLQLLFYSVGIGQISSEVPQNLSASRPQDRQFILSSKKLLLSDSGFYLCAWTAPGEVYPEQFFGPGTRLTVL.

The chain has TRBV6-5 and TRBJ2-1; 8 bases fit TRBD1. The germline V gene has CDR1 MNHEY and CDR2 SVGAGI. J gave up 8 bases and V 5 bases, and 5 bases lay outside the gene matches. The CDR3 runs to 13 residues. CDR3 bases: TGTGCCAGCAGTAGACTACAGGGGGATGAGCAGTTCTTC. Translation: CASSRLQGDEQFF.

The genes are TRBV27 and TRBJ2-3; D unresolved. CDR1 is MNHEY, CDR2 SMNVEV, per germline (reference sequence). The V gene lost 2 bases and the J gene lost 0 bases, with 9 bases spanning the gap. The CDR3 has 15 residues. CDR3 coding DNA: TGTGCCAGCAGTTTAGGGAAAGCTAGCACAGATACGCAGTATTTT. This translates into CASSLGKASTDTQYF.

This chain connects TRBV7-9 to TRBJ2-7; D is unclear. The V gene lost 1 base and the J gene lost 1 base, with 2 bases spanning the gap. The CDR3 is made up of 12 amino acids. The germline gives CDR1 SEHNR, CDR2 FQNEAQ (reference sequence). CDR3 nucleotide sequence: TGTGCCAGCAGCTTAGGATCCTACGAGCAGTACTTC. Amino acid sequence: CASSLGSYEQYF. Combining the CDR3 with reference TRBV7-9 and TRBJ2-7 gives the whole variable domain DTGVSQNPRHKITKRGQNVTFRCDPISEHNRLYWYRQTLGQGPEFLTYFQNEAQLEKSRLLSDRFSAERPKGSFSTLEIQRTEQGDSAMYLCASSLGSYEQYFGPGTRLTVT.

This clone has just a few counts. One end of the junction varies from germline; a read error may be responsible. The chain has TRBV19 and TRBJ1-1, with a possible D match to TRBD1 (6 bases). The CDR3 is made up of 11 amino acids. Germline CDR1 reads LNHDA; CDR2 reads SQIVND (reference sequence). The CDR3: CASSIGQPVLF. CDR3 nucleotides: TGTGCCAGTAGTATCGGACAGCCCGTCCTCTTT.

The gene calls are TRBV4-3 and TRBJ2-3, with TRBD2 identical over 8 bases. Germline V gene sequence: CDR1 LGHNA, CDR2 YSLEER. The CDR3 spans 15 residues. V was pared by 3 bases and J by 3 bases, with 5 bases of the junction left unmatched. CDR3 protein: CASSQTTSATDTQYF. The CDR3 nucleotides are TGCGCCAGCAGCCAGACGACTAGCGCTACAGATACGCAGTATTTT.

V gene TRBV25-1 combines with J gene TRBJ2-5; D assignment may be TRBD1 or TRBD2 (6 bases each). Germline-derived CDR1 and CDR2 are MGHDK and SYGVNS. The CDR3 consists of 13 residues. Trimming took 6 bases from V and 6 from J, leaving 14 bases between them. The CDR3 nucleotides are TGTGCCAGCAGGGGGGGCGGGGTACAGACCCAGTACTTC. Translated, it gives CASRGGGVQTQYF.